This TCR beta chain was recorded in a study of beta chain features in type 1 diabetes. About the research overall: All of the samples together had 85 million to 140 million sorted cells examined.

General observations from the study: All four CD4+ subsets from Type 1 diabetes patients carried moderately but significantly shorter TCRB CDR3s.

V was clipped by 0 bases and J by 4 bases, with 11 bases between them. The CDR3 covers 15 residues. In germline, CDR1 is SGDLS, CDR2 YYNGEE. As to this clone: Its specificity is not known.

As every portion of the isolated RNA was reverse transcribed, the sequencing read expressed TCRB transcripts. Data came from immunoSEQ multiplex PCR; TCRdb stores just in-frame clones and leaves some out. The repertoire includes around 300,000 clones, about 15% of them detected once, and roughly 0.015% sits in the top ten. This clonotype originated in a young man with type 1 diabetes. Sequenced material: naive CD4+ T cells from blood. This chain uses TRBV9 with TRBJ1-5, with D perhaps TRBD1 (5 bases). The CDR3 DNA is TGTGCCAGCAGCGTAGGTCAAGGGGTAAATCAGCCCCAGCATTTT. This translates into CASSVGQGVNQPQHF.